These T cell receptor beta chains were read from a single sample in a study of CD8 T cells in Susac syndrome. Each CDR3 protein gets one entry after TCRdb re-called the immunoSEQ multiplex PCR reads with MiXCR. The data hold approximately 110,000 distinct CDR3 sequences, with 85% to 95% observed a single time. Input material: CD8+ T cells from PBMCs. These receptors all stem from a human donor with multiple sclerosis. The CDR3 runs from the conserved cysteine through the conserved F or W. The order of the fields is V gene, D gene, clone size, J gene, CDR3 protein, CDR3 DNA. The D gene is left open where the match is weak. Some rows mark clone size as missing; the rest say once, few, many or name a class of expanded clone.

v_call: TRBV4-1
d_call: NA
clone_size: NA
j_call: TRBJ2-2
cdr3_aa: CASSALLAGRELFF
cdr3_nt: TGCGCCAGCAGCGCTTTGCTTGCGGGACGGGAGCTGTTTTTT

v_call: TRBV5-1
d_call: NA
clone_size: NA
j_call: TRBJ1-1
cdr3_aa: CASSLDRTGAFF
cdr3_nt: TGCGCCAGCAGCTTGGATAGGACCGGTGCTTTCTTT

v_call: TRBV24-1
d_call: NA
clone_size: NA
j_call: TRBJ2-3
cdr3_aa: CATSSRVLLTDTQYF
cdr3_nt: TGTGCCACCAGTTCAAGGGTCCTCCTCACGGATACGCAGTATTTT

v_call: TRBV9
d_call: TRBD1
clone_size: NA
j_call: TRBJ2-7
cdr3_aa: CASSGPSEDRASYEQYF
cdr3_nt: TGTGCCAGCAGCGGCCCCTCCGAGGACAGGGCTTCCTACGAGCAGTACTTC

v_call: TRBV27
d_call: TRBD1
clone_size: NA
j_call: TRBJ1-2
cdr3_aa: CASSPGTGTGYTF
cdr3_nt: TGTGCCAGCAGTCCCGGGACAGGAACGGGCTACACCTTC

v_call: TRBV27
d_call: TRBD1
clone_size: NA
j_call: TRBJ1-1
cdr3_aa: CASSLGQDRLNTEAFF
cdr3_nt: TGTGCCAGCAGTTTAGGCCAGGACAGGCTGAACACTGAAGCTTTCTTT

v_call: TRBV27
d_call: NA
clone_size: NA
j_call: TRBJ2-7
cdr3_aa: CASSNQQVGEQYF
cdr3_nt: TGTGCCAGCAGTAATCAACAGGTCGGCGAGCAGTACTTC

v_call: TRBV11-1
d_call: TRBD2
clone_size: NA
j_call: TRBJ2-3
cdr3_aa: CASSPRLAGGPTRSTDTQYF
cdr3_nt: TGTGCCAGCAGCCCCAGACTAGCGGGGGGGCCCACCCGTTCCACAGATACGCAGTATTTT

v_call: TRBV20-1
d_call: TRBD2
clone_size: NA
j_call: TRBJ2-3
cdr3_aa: CSARGAPTSQKYADTQYF
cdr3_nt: TGCAGTGCAAGGGGCGCCCCGACTAGCCAAAAATACGCAGATACGCAGTATTTT

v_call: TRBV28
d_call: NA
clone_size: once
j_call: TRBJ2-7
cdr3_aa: CASSRRTSKSSYEQYF
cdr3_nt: TGTGCCAGCAGCCGACGGACAAGCAAGAGCTCCTACGAGCAGTACTTC